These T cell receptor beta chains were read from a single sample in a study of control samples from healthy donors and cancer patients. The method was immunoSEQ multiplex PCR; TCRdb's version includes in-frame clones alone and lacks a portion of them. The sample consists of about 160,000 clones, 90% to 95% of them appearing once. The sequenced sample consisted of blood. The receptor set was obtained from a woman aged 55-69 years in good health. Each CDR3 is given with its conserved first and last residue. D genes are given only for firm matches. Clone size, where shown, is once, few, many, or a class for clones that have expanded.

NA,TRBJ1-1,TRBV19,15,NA,CASSGATAQNTEAFF,TGTGCCAGTAGCGGCGCGACAGCCCAGAACACTGAAGCTTTCTTT
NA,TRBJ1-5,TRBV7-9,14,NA,CASSLQSSNQPQHF,TGTGCCAGCAGCTTACAGTCTTCAAATCAGCCCCAGCATTTT
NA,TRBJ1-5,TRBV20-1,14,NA,CSASPSQINQPQHF,TGCAGTGCTAGTCCTTCACAGATCAATCAGCCCCAGCATTTT
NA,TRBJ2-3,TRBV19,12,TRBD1,CASSADRKTQYF,TGTGCCAGTAGTGCGGACAGGAAGACGCAGTATTTT
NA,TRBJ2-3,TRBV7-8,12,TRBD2,CASSGTRNTQYF,TGTGCCAGCAGCGGGACTAGAAATACGCAGTATTTT
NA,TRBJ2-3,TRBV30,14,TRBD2,CAWGPGGARDTQYF,TGTGCCTGGGGGCCCGGGGGGGCCCGAGATACGCAGTATTTT
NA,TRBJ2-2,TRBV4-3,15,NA,CASSQDTVGTGELFF,TGCGCCAGCAGCCAAGATACGGTGGGGACCGGGGAGCTGTTTTTT
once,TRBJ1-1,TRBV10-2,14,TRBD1,CASNDRGANTEAFF,TGCGCCAGCAACGACAGGGGAGCGAACACTGAAGCTTTCTTT
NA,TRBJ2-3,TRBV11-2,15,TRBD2,CASSISGGGTDTQYF,TGTGCCAGCAGCATTAGCGGGGGGGGCACAGATACGCAGTATTTT
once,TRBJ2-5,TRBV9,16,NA,CASSVAPGRYQETQYF,TGTGCCAGCAGCGTCGCCCCTGGACGGTACCAAGAGACCCAGTACTTC
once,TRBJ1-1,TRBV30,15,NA,CAWSQIQAPNTEAFF,TGTGCCTGGAGTCAGATCCAGGCTCCGAACACTGAAGCTTTCTTT
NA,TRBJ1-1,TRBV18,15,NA,CASSPEPLGDTEAFF,TGTGCCAGCTCACCAGAACCTCTGGGGGACACTGAAGCTTTCTTT
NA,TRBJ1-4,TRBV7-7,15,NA,CASSLVRGGNEKLFF,TGTGCTAGCAGCTTAGTAAGGGGTGGAAATGAAAAACTGTTTTTT
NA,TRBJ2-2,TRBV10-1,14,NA,CASSNYRETGELFF,TGCGCCAGCAGTAATTACAGGGAGACCGGGGAGCTGTTTTTT
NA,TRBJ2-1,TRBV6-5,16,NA,CASSYSRKISYNEQFF,TGTGCCAGCAGTTATAGTCGCAAAATCTCCTACAATGAGCAGTTCTTC
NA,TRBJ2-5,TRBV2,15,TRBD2,CASRGTGLARETQYF,TGTGCCAGCAGGGGAACGGGACTAGCTAGAGAGACCCAGTACTTC